This record concerns one TCR beta chain sequence. The sample comes from a study of blood T cell repertoires in COVID-19. Study-level background: Samples of COVID-19 (acute and convalescent) were obtained from the United States, Italy and Spain. T cells, B-cell-depleted T cells, or PBMCs provided the cDNA or gDNA that served as material.

The germline gives CDR1 SGHDT, CDR2 YYEEEE. The CDR3 extends over 12 amino acids. V was clipped by 0 bases and J by 10 bases, with 10 bases between them. Only in-frame clones appear in the TCRdb table, and some are missing; sequencing was by immunoSEQ multiplex PCR. This sample carries about 350,000 clones, under 95% of them seen once, and the ten largest clones take more than 3%. The receptor was derived from a woman under 30 who had recovered from COVID-19. Sequenced: peripheral blood. V is TRBV5-6 and J is TRBJ1-1, with D perhaps matching TRBD1 (5 bases). The CDR3 here is CASSLAGGGAFF. CDR3 bases: TGTGCCAGCAGCTTGGCCGGGGGTGGAGCTTTCTTT.